This T cell receptor beta chain was observed in a study of cytomegalovirus exposure and HLA in healthy donors. CDR3 length: 15 amino acids. Trimming took 2 bases from V and 5 from J; bases not matched to a gene: 5. The germline gives CDR1 MNHEY, CDR2 SVGAGI. Comments on this clone: Other DNA sequences within the sample encode an identical CDR3.

Vbeta (60) and Jbeta (13) primers were used in the PCR. The authors' processing: Unique TCR beta chains totaled some 81 million in a later count, with some 10 million of them shared. Assay: immunoSEQ multiplex PCR; the TCRdb copy retains only in-frame clones and omits some. D and trimming were read from the DNA, whereas the V and J calls and clone size are those reported in that table. The sample records 95,000 to 150,000 clones, approximately 80% being singletons. The chain employs TRBV6-5 and TRBJ2-2; 7 positions match TRBD2. This TCR came from a woman aged 40 to 55 in good health and CMV-seropositive. The sequenced material came from PBMCs. CDR3 bases: TGTGCCAGCAGTTACGAACTAGCGAGAACCGGGGAGCTGTTTTTT. Translation gives CASSYELARTGELFF.